Listed below are T cell receptor beta chains from one sample, sequenced in a study of regulatory T cells in long-lasting Graves disease. TCRdb itself ran the multiplex PCR reads through MiXCR, one entry per CDR3 protein. The sample contains fewer than 550,000 distinct CDR3 sequences, roughly a fifth of which appear only once. The starting material was peripheral blood mononuclear cells (PBMCs), obtained when the disease was refractory, from a patient treated with antithyroid drugs. Receptors originate from a female donor with Graves disease. Both conserved end residues are part of each CDR3. A D gene is named only where the DNA matches it firmly. Only part of the rows carry a size: once, few, many, or a class if the clone is expanded.

NA	TRBV10-3	NA	TRBJ1-1	TGTGCCATCAGTGAGTTTTGGGGAGACACTGAAGCTTTCTTT	CAISEFWGDTEAFF
NA	TRBV19	NA	TRBJ2-2	TGTGCCAGTAGTATAGGGGACGGGGACGGTGACACCGGGGAGCTGTTTTTT	CASSIGDGDGDTGELFF
many	TRBV3-1	NA	TRBJ2-5	TGTGCCAGCAGCGGGCGGAAGACCCAGTACTTC	CASSGRKTQYF
many	TRBV28	NA	TRBJ2-7	TGTGCCAGCAGTTTACTGGGCCTAGGGGGCTACGAGCAGTACTTC	CASSLLGLGGYEQYF
many	TRBV11-3	NA	TRBJ1-1	TGTGCCAGCAGCTTAGTCCGCGGAAGAAACACTGAAGCTTTCTTT	CASSLVRGRNTEAFF
many	TRBV20-1	TRBD1	TRBJ2-5	TGCAGTGCTAAGTGGACAGGAGGAGAGACCCAGTACTTC	CSAKWTGGETQYF
NA	TRBV19	NA	TRBJ1-1	TGTGCCAGTGGTATAGACCGCGGTGGCGCTGAAGCTTTCTTT	CASGIDRGGAEAFF
NA	TRBV10-3	TRBD1	TRBJ2-7	TGTGCCATCAGCCGGGACAGTAACTACGAGCAGTACTTC	CAISRDSNYEQYF
many	TRBV6-2/TRBV6-3	NA	TRBJ2-5	TGTGCCAGCAGTCGGGACTCAACCAGGGAGACCCAGTACTTC	CASSRDSTRETQYF
NA	TRBV4-2	TRBD1	TRBJ1-1	TGTGCCAGCAGCCGTCAGGGACAGACAATGAACACTGAAGCTTTCTTT	CASSRQGQTMNTEAFF
few	TRBV12-3/TRBV12-4	NA	TRBJ1-5	TGTGCCAGCAATTGGGGAAATCAGCCCCAGCATTTT	CASNWGNQPQHF
few	TRBV29-1	NA	TRBJ1-1	TGCAGCGTTGGAGTCAGCCTGAACACTGAAGCTTTCTTT	CSVGVSLNTEAFF
many	TRBV11-3	NA	TRBJ2-7	TGTGCCAGCAGCTTAGTCGCGGTGGGCAGATTGTGGGACGACTCCTACGAGCAGTACTTC	CASSLVAVGRLWDDSYEQYF
NA	TRBV19	TRBD2	TRBJ2-1	TGTGCCAGTGGGGGCGGGAGGCCCCCCTACAATGAGCAGTTCTTC	CASGGGRPPYNEQFF
NA	TRBV19	TRBD1	TRBJ1-6	TGTGCCAGTAGCCGACGGGACAGTCGAGATTCACCCCTCCACTTT	CASSRRDSRDSPLHF
few	TRBV28	TRBD1	TRBJ2-7	TGTGCCAGCAGTGGGACAGGGGGGAACTACGAGCAGTACTTC	CASSGTGGNYEQYF
many	TRBV11-2	NA	TRBJ2-4	TGTGCCAGCAGCTTAACAGGGAGGGCCAAAAACATTCAGTACTTC	CASSLTGRAKNIQYF
NA	TRBV6-5	NA	TRBJ2-7	TGTGCCAGCAGTTACTCGGTATTGGGAAAAGGGGCGGCGGAGGTAAGGCAGCAGTACTTC	CASSYSVLGKGAAEVRQQYF
NA	TRBV7-2	NA	TRBJ1-3	TGTGCCAGCAAAGGCGGATACGGAAACACCATATATTTT	CASKGGYGNTIYF
NA	TRBV5-1	NA	TRBJ2-3	TGCGCCAGCAGCTCGGAGGGGACCCACACAGATACGCAGTATTTT	CASSSEGTHTDTQYF
many	TRBV2	TRBD1	TRBJ1-4	TGTGCCAGCAATTTTGGAGGGGGCGATGAAAAACTGTTTTTT	CASNFGGGDEKLFF
NA	TRBV4-1	NA	TRBJ1-1	TGCGCCAGCAGCCAAGATCGTGGATTTGAGACTGAAGCTTTCTTT	CASSQDRGFETEAFF
NA	TRBV19	TRBD2	TRBJ2-7	TGTGCCAGTAGCCGGGCGGGAGCAAGCTACGAGCAGTACTTC	CASSRAGASYEQYF
NA	TRBV29-1	NA	TRBJ2-7	TGCAGCGTTGAGTTGGGGACTTCTACCTCCGAGCAGTACTTC	CSVELGTSTSEQYF
few	TRBV3-1	TRBD2	TRBJ2-5	TGTGCCAGCAGCCAAGCCGCCGGGACTAGCTTTGAGACCCAGTACTTC	CASSQAAGTSFETQYF
few	TRBV7-2	NA	TRBJ1-5	TGTGCCAGCAGCTTAAAAGAGAATCAGCCCCAGCATTTT	CASSLKENQPQHF
many	TRBV20-1	TRBD1	TRBJ1-4	TGCAGTGCTAGCACAGGGGCAACTAATGAAAAACTGTTTTTT	CSASTGATNEKLFF
few	TRBV18	NA	TRBJ1-1	TGTGCCAGCTCCCTACTAGCGGGGCAGCGTGAAGCTTTCTTT	CASSLLAGQREAFF
few	TRBV4-2	TRBD1	TRBJ2-7	TGTGCCAGCAGCCAAGAAGGAGTACAGGGGGCTGTCTGGGAGCAGTACTTC	CASSQEGVQGAVWEQYF
NA	TRBV24-1	NA	TRBJ2-5	TGTGCCACCAGTGCGGGGGGGGCAGGGGGCCGGGAGACCCAGTACTTC	CATSAGGAGGRETQYF
many	TRBV29-1	TRBD2	TRBJ2-7	TGCAGCGTTGAAGGGACTAGCGGGAGTGTCAACGAGCAGTACTTC	CSVEGTSGSVNEQYF
many	TRBV19	NA	TRBJ1-6	TGTGCCAGTGGCTCGACGGAAAATAATTCACCCCTCCACTTT	CASGSTENNSPLHF
few	TRBV9	TRBD1	TRBJ1-2	TGTGCCAGCAGCGCCAGTAGTGGGGGGGGACAGGGCACCATCTATGGCTACACCTTC	CASSASSGGGQGTIYGYTF
NA	TRBV12-3/TRBV12-4	NA	TRBJ2-3	TGTGCCAGCAGTTACTCGAGTCTTTTAGGCACAGATACGCAGTATTTT	CASSYSSLLGTDTQYF
few	TRBV12-3/TRBV12-4	TRBD2	TRBJ2-7	TGTGCCAGCAGTGCACTACTAGCGGGTAGCTCCTACGAGCAGTACTTC	CASSALLAGSSYEQYF
few	TRBV5-6	TRBD1	TRBJ2-5	TGTGCCAGCAGCATTTTTACAGGGGGCGTACAAGAGACCCAGTACTTC	CASSIFTGGVQETQYF
few	TRBV15	TRBD1	TRBJ2-3	TGTGCCACCAGCAGGGGACAGACAGATACGCAGTATTTT	CATSRGQTDTQYF
NA	TRBV20-1	NA	TRBJ2-5	TGCAGTGCTCGGCCAGGGTCGCGAGAGACCCAGTACTTC	CSARPGSRETQYF
NA	TRBV6-1	NA	TRBJ2-7	TGTGCCAGCAGTCCCCAGGGGGAGGCGGGCTACGAGCAGTACTTC	CASSPQGEAGYEQYF
few	TRBV10-3	NA	TRBJ2-2	TGTGCCATCAGTGAGTCAGGGGACCGAACCACCGGGGAGCTGTTTTTT	CAISESGDRTTGELFF
NA	TRBV11-2	TRBD2	TRBJ2-7	TGTGCCAGCAGCCCAGACGCGGGGGACGGGCAGTACTTC	CASSPDAGDGQYF
NA	TRBV15	NA	TRBJ1-5	TGTGCCACCAGCAGAGACAGGGAAACGAATCAGCCCCAGCATTTT	CATSRDRETNQPQHF
few	TRBV6-1	NA	TRBJ2-7	TGTGCCAGCAGTGGACTCGGACAGACCTACGAGCAGTACTTC	CASSGLGQTYEQYF
once	TRBV5-4	NA	TRBJ1-5	TGTGCCAGCAGCTCGGACGTTTCCACAGATACGCAGCATTTT	CASSSDVSTDTQHF